This is a list of T cell receptor beta chains from one sample in a study of long-term antiretroviral therapy in people with HIV. Measured with immunoSEQ multiplex PCR; TCRdb has only the in-frame clones, and not every one. The sample records tens of thousands of clones, about 94% being singletons. Sequences were derived from unsorted PBMCs, sampled approximately 7.1 years after starting antiretroviral therapy. Source of these receptors: a man between 45 and 60 years old with HIV. CDR3s include the opening cysteine and the closing phenylalanine or tryptophan. Each record gives: clone size, V gene, D gene, J gene, CDR3 DNA, CDR3 protein. The D gene is left open where the match is weak. Clone size is stated in some rows and not others, as once, few, many or a class when expanded.

abundance: NA; v_gene: TRBV7-3; d_gene: TRBD2; j_gene: TRBJ2-2; CDR3nt: TGTGCCACAAGACTAGCGGGGAACACCGGGGAGCTGTTTTTT; CDR3aa: CATRLAGNTGELFF
abundance: once; v_gene: TRBV11-2; d_gene: TRBD1; j_gene: TRBJ1-1; CDR3nt: TGTGCCAGCAGCTTATCGGGACAGGTCACTGAAGCTTTCTTT; CDR3aa: CASSLSGQVTEAFF
abundance: NA; v_gene: TRBV5-1; d_gene: TRBD1; j_gene: TRBJ2-3; CDR3nt: TGCGCCAGCAGCTGGGGACAGGGGAACACAGATACGCAGTATTTT; CDR3aa: CASSWGQGNTDTQYF
abundance: NA; v_gene: TRBV6-1; d_gene: NA; j_gene: TRBJ1-1; CDR3nt: TGTGCCAGCAGTGTTCGGGACATGTTGAACACTGAAGCTTTCTTT; CDR3aa: CASSVRDMLNTEAFF
abundance: NA; v_gene: TRBV5-8; d_gene: TRBD1; j_gene: TRBJ1-2; CDR3nt: TGTGCCAGCAGCGACACCGGGACAGGGGTCTATGGCTACACCTTC; CDR3aa: CASSDTGTGVYGYTF
abundance: few; v_gene: TRBV5-1; d_gene: NA; j_gene: TRBJ1-2; CDR3nt: TGCGCCAGCAGCTTGGGGGTTGGGTCTGGCTACACCTTC; CDR3aa: CASSLGVGSGYTF
abundance: NA; v_gene: TRBV27; d_gene: NA; j_gene: TRBJ1-1; CDR3nt: TGTGCCAGCAGTTTATTCCCGGGGGCGGACACTGAAGCTTTCTTT; CDR3aa: CASSLFPGADTEAFF
abundance: few; v_gene: TRBV6-1; d_gene: NA; j_gene: TRBJ1-6; CDR3nt: TGTGCCAGCAGTGAAGTTGTGGAGGGCTCACCCCTCCACTTT; CDR3aa: CASSEVVEGSPLHF
abundance: once; v_gene: TRBV9; d_gene: TRBD2; j_gene: TRBJ2-3; CDR3nt: TGTGCCAGCAGCTCCAGCGGGGCTCGCACAGATACGCAGTATTTT; CDR3aa: CASSSSGARTDTQYF
abundance: NA; v_gene: TRBV11-2; d_gene: NA; j_gene: TRBJ1-1; CDR3nt: TGTGCCAGCAGCTTAGGTTTTGGGAACACTGAAGCTTTCTTT; CDR3aa: CASSLGFGNTEAFF
abundance: NA; v_gene: TRBV29-1; d_gene: NA; j_gene: TRBJ2-3; CDR3nt: TGCAGCGCCGAAGGTCGGGGGGCGAGCACAGATACGCAGTATTTT; CDR3aa: CSAEGRGASTDTQYF
abundance: few; v_gene: TRBV7-3; d_gene: NA; j_gene: TRBJ2-2; CDR3nt: TGTGCCAGCAGCCCTTATGGGGCGGGAACCGGGGAGCTGTTTTTT; CDR3aa: CASSPYGAGTGELFF
abundance: NA; v_gene: TRBV5-1; d_gene: NA; j_gene: TRBJ2-3; CDR3nt: TGCGCCAGCCATGAGGCTTACACAGATACGCAGTATTTT; CDR3aa: CASHEAYTDTQYF
abundance: NA; v_gene: TRBV9; d_gene: NA; j_gene: TRBJ1-4; CDR3nt: TGTGCCAGCAGCACACAGGGTGGAGCTAATGAAAAACTGTTTTTT; CDR3aa: CASSTQGGANEKLFF
abundance: NA; v_gene: TRBV4-1; d_gene: NA; j_gene: TRBJ1-5; CDR3nt: TGCGCCAGCAGCCAAGTAGCGGTTAGCAATCAGCCCCAGCATTTT; CDR3aa: CASSQVAVSNQPQHF
abundance: NA; v_gene: TRBV29-1; d_gene: TRBD1; j_gene: TRBJ2-7; CDR3nt: TGCAGCGTTGATGATCCAGGGGGCTCTTCCTACGAGCAGTACTTC; CDR3aa: CSVDDPGGSSYEQYF
abundance: NA; v_gene: TRBV5-5; d_gene: TRBD2; j_gene: TRBJ2-3; CDR3nt: TGTGCCAGCAGTCGACTAGCGGGGGGGAGAGATACGCAGTATTTT; CDR3aa: CASSRLAGGRDTQYF
abundance: once; v_gene: TRBV11-2; d_gene: TRBD1; j_gene: TRBJ2-1; CDR3nt: TGTGCCAGCAGCTTTGGGACAGGGGGGAATGAGCAGTTCTTC; CDR3aa: CASSFGTGGNEQFF
abundance: NA; v_gene: TRBV14; d_gene: NA; j_gene: TRBJ1-2; CDR3nt: TGTGCCAGCAGCCAAGACGCGGGGTGGGGCACCTTC; CDR3aa: CASSQDAGWGTF
abundance: NA; v_gene: TRBV2; d_gene: NA; j_gene: TRBJ2-1; CDR3nt: TGTGCCAGCAGGGAATCGACGCGGGTTGGGGGTGAGCAGTTCTTC; CDR3aa: CASRESTRVGGEQFF
abundance: NA; v_gene: TRBV5-6; d_gene: TRBD1; j_gene: TRBJ2-7; CDR3nt: TGTGCCAGCAGCCCCATAGTCGGACAGGGCTACGAGCAGTACTTC; CDR3aa: CASSPIVGQGYEQYF
abundance: once; v_gene: TRBV10-1; d_gene: NA; j_gene: TRBJ2-3; CDR3nt: TGCGCCAGCAGTGAGTCGGGCTTGGGGACGCAGTATTTT; CDR3aa: CASSESGLGTQYF
abundance: NA; v_gene: TRBV5-1; d_gene: TRBD1; j_gene: TRBJ1-1; CDR3nt: TGCGCCAGCAGCTTGGAGGGGTGGGGCAGGGGGGGCACTGAAGCTTTCTTT; CDR3aa: CASSLEGWGRGGTEAFF
abundance: NA; v_gene: TRBV30; d_gene: TRBD2; j_gene: TRBJ2-3; CDR3nt: TGTGCCTGGAGGCCGGGGGGGGCTCTTGTACCGCAGTATTTT; CDR3aa: CAWRPGGALVPQYF
abundance: NA; v_gene: TRBV27; d_gene: NA; j_gene: TRBJ1-6; CDR3nt: TGTGCCAGCAATTTGGGGGGCAGGGGTTCACCCCTCCACTTT; CDR3aa: CASNLGGRGSPLHF
abundance: NA; v_gene: TRBV5-4; d_gene: TRBD1; j_gene: TRBJ2-7; CDR3nt: TGTGCCAGCAGCTTGAGCCCGAGACAGGGGGGCTACGAGCAGTACTTC; CDR3aa: CASSLSPRQGGYEQYF
abundance: NA; v_gene: TRBV5-5; d_gene: TRBD1; j_gene: TRBJ1-2; CDR3nt: TGTGCCAGCAGCTTGGTCGACAGGGGGCTGGATGGCTACACCTTC; CDR3aa: CASSLVDRGLDGYTF
abundance: NA; v_gene: TRBV5-6; d_gene: TRBD1; j_gene: TRBJ1-5; CDR3nt: TGTGCCAGCAGCGTGGACAGGGGTTCGGGCAATCAGCCCCAGCATTTT; CDR3aa: CASSVDRGSGNQPQHF
abundance: few; v_gene: TRBV10-3; d_gene: NA; j_gene: TRBJ1-6; CDR3nt: TGTGCCATCAATGAAGGACAGTATAATTCACCCCTCCACTTT; CDR3aa: CAINEGQYNSPLHF
abundance: NA; v_gene: TRBV4-3; d_gene: NA; j_gene: TRBJ2-7; CDR3nt: TGCGCCAGCAGCCAGGGGACCAGGACAGATTCCTACGAGCAGTACTTC; CDR3aa: CASSQGTRTDSYEQYF
abundance: NA; v_gene: TRBV10-1; d_gene: NA; j_gene: TRBJ1-6; CDR3nt: TGCGCCAGCAGTGCCGGCGACGCTAATTCACCCCTCCACTTT; CDR3aa: CASSAGDANSPLHF
abundance: NA; v_gene: TRBV25-1; d_gene: NA; j_gene: TRBJ1-4; CDR3nt: TGTGCCAGCGGACGAGATGAAAAACTGTTTTTT; CDR3aa: CASGRDEKLFF
abundance: NA; v_gene: TRBV11-2; d_gene: NA; j_gene: TRBJ1-1; CDR3nt: TGTGCCAGCAGCTTCAGTAGTGACGGGAACACTGAAGCTTTCTTT; CDR3aa: CASSFSSDGNTEAFF
abundance: NA; v_gene: TRBV27; d_gene: NA; j_gene: TRBJ2-7; CDR3nt: TGTGCCAGCGGGTTTGGGAGGGGGCTGTACGAGCAGTACTTC; CDR3aa: CASGFGRGLYEQYF
abundance: NA; v_gene: TRBV5-6; d_gene: NA; j_gene: TRBJ2-6; CDR3nt: TGTGCCAGCAGCTTGAGGACCTCTGGGGCCAACGTCCTGACTTTC; CDR3aa: CASSLRTSGANVLTF
abundance: NA; v_gene: TRBV28; d_gene: NA; j_gene: TRBJ1-1; CDR3nt: TGTGCCAGCAGCTCCAATCTTAGACGGATCATGAACACTGAAGCTTTCTTT; CDR3aa: CASSSNLRRIMNTEAFF
abundance: NA; v_gene: TRBV10-3; d_gene: TRBD1; j_gene: TRBJ2-1; CDR3nt: TGTGCCATCAGTGAGTTTGGGACAGATGGTGAGCAGTTCTTC; CDR3aa: CAISEFGTDGEQFF
abundance: NA; v_gene: TRBV18; d_gene: NA; j_gene: TRBJ2-7; CDR3nt: TGTGCCAGCTCCCAGCAGAACGAGCAGTACTTC; CDR3aa: CASSQQNEQYF
abundance: NA; v_gene: TRBV11-2; d_gene: NA; j_gene: TRBJ2-1; CDR3nt: TGTGCCAGCAGCTTAGAACGGTACAATGAGCAGTTCTTC; CDR3aa: CASSLERYNEQFF
abundance: NA; v_gene: TRBV5-1; d_gene: NA; j_gene: TRBJ2-1; CDR3nt: TGCGCCAGCAGCTTTGGGCTAGCAGACAATGAGCAGTTCTTC; CDR3aa: CASSFGLADNEQFF
abundance: NA; v_gene: TRBV6-1; d_gene: TRBD1; j_gene: TRBJ1-2; CDR3nt: TGTGCCAGCAGTGAAGTCCGGACAGGGGGGATCTATGGCTACACCTTC; CDR3aa: CASSEVRTGGIYGYTF
abundance: NA; v_gene: TRBV12-5; d_gene: NA; j_gene: TRBJ2-7; CDR3nt: TGTGCTAGTGGTTTTGAGGTAATCTACGAGCAGTACTTC; CDR3aa: CASGFEVIYEQYF
abundance: NA; v_gene: TRBV30; d_gene: TRBD1; j_gene: TRBJ1-5; CDR3nt: TGTGCCTGGAGTGCACAAGACAGGGGAAGAGGGCATAGCAATCAGCCCCAGCATTTT; CDR3aa: CAWSAQDRGRGHSNQPQHF
abundance: NA; v_gene: TRBV5-4; d_gene: NA; j_gene: TRBJ1-4; CDR3nt: TGTGCCAGCAGCTTGGAGAGGACTCTGTGGTTTTTT; CDR3aa: CASSLERTLWFF
abundance: NA; v_gene: TRBV20-1; d_gene: NA; j_gene: TRBJ2-3; CDR3nt: TGCAGTGCGGGTGGGGGACCGCAGTATTTT; CDR3aa: CSAGGGPQYF
abundance: NA; v_gene: TRBV27; d_gene: NA; j_gene: TRBJ1-6; CDR3nt: TGTGCCAGCAGTTTAAGCGGGTCGGGATCTTATAATTCACCCCTCCACTTT; CDR3aa: CASSLSGSGSYNSPLHF
abundance: NA; v_gene: TRBV7-2; d_gene: TRBD1; j_gene: TRBJ1-2; CDR3nt: TGTGCCAGCAGCTTAGCGGGACAGAACTATGGCTACACCTTC; CDR3aa: CASSLAGQNYGYTF
abundance: NA; v_gene: TRBV2; d_gene: NA; j_gene: TRBJ2-6; CDR3nt: TGTGCCAGCAGGGTCGGGATTAACAACGTCCTGACTTTC; CDR3aa: CASRVGINNVLTF
abundance: NA; v_gene: TRBV9; d_gene: TRBD2; j_gene: TRBJ2-7; CDR3nt: TGTGCCAGCAGCGTAGAAGCGGGGGGGCCTGACGAGCAGTACTTC; CDR3aa: CASSVEAGGPDEQYF
abundance: NA; v_gene: TRBV7-3; d_gene: NA; j_gene: TRBJ1-5; CDR3nt: TGTGCCAGCAGCTTAGACACTACAGGGATAAATCAGCCCCAGCATTTT; CDR3aa: CASSLDTTGINQPQHF
abundance: NA; v_gene: TRBV19; d_gene: NA; j_gene: TRBJ1-3; CDR3nt: TGTGCCAGTAGTCATAGTTCGCGTCGACGGAACACCATATATTTT; CDR3aa: CASSHSSRRRNTIYF
abundance: NA; v_gene: TRBV11-2; d_gene: NA; j_gene: TRBJ2-5; CDR3nt: TGTGCCAGCGGGCAGCTAGGAGGAGTGACCCAGTACTTC; CDR3aa: CASGQLGGVTQYF
abundance: NA; v_gene: TRBV11-2; d_gene: TRBD1; j_gene: TRBJ2-3; CDR3nt: TGTGCCAGCAGCGCCGGGACAGGATTCACAGATACGCAGTATTTT; CDR3aa: CASSAGTGFTDTQYF
abundance: NA; v_gene: TRBV6-5; d_gene: NA; j_gene: TRBJ1-2; CDR3nt: TGTGCCAGCAGTCTCCGGGACACCTCCTCCGGCTACACCTTC; CDR3aa: CASSLRDTSSGYTF
abundance: once; v_gene: TRBV6-1; d_gene: TRBD1; j_gene: TRBJ1-4; CDR3nt: TGTGCCAGCAGTCTTAGACAGGGATCTAATGAAAAACTGTTTTTT; CDR3aa: CASSLRQGSNEKLFF